These 2 T cell receptor beta chains came from one sample sequenced in a study of radiotherapy plus CTLA-4 blockade in lung cancer (dated by TCRdb to 2016 to 2018). Libraries were built with the immunoSEQ multiplex PCR assay. TCRdb re-hosts the immuneACCESS table, in-frame sequences only. Its copies lack some clones; in the studies checked, an unresolved V gene accounts for under half of them, and the cause for the rest is not known. Present in this sample are 48,000 or so clones, roughly 86% of which were seen just once. Of the sample, around 4.8% is held by the ten largest clones. The material was peripheral blood, obtained from a patient treated with radiotherapy plus ipilimumab. The receptors come from a human donor with non-small cell lung cancer whose response to radiotherapy plus ipilimumab could not be evaluated.

This chain connects TRBV5-1 to TRBJ1-5, with D tentatively TRBD1 (5 bases). This CDR3 is 14 amino acids long. Germline lookup yields CDR1 SGHRS and CDR2 YFSETQ. V was trimmed by 5 bases and J by 1 base, leaving 10 bases between them. CDR3 amino acids: CASRYDSSNQPQHF. DNA of the CDR3: TGCGCCAGCAGGTATGACAGCAGCAATCAGCCCCAGCATTTT.

The chain links TRBV5-6 to TRBJ2-7; no clear D. This CDR3 contains 11 residues. Germline-derived CDR1 and CDR2 are SGHDT and YYEEEE. V gave up 1 base and J gave up 4 bases, with 3 bases separating them. CDR3: CASSLQYEQYF. CDR3 sequence (DNA): TGTGCCAGCAGCTTGCAGTACGAGCAGTACTTC.